This T cell receptor beta chain was sequenced for a study of blood T cell repertoires in COVID-19. Per the study methods: Researchers report that nucleated cell counts were estimated from reference gene primer amplification. Clones were read by immunoSEQ multiplex PCR, and TCRdb kept only the in-frame ones, dropping some. The DNA gave D and trimming, while V, J and clone size come from that table. The repertoire has roughly 25,000 clones, roughly 90% of them found once; the top ten carry 7.5% to 8%. The CDR3 runs 14 residues. V lost 0 bases to trimming and J lost 4 bases, with 10 bases between them. Germline V gene lookup returns CDR1 SGHNT and CDR2 YYREEE (reference sequence).

This TCR was recovered from a human donor in a cohort sampled during active COVID-19. The sample taken for sequencing was peripheral blood. The chain combines TRBV5-4 with TRBJ1-2, with D maybe TRBD1 (6 bases). The CDR3 sequence is CASSLAGATYGYTF. The CDR3 coding sequence is TGTGCCAGCAGCTTGGCAGGGGCTACCTATGGCTACACCTTC.